This T cell receptor (beta chain) was identified during a study of blood T cell repertoires in COVID-19. Study details: Some COVID-19 samples were acute and others convalescent; all came from the United States, Italy and Spain. PBMCs, B-cell-depleted T cells, or T cells provided the cDNA or gDNA that made up the material.

Germline V CDR1 and CDR2: MNHEY, SVGAGI. The CDR3 runs to 15 residues. Trimming removed 7 bases at V and 3 bases at J, with 16 bases between. Seattle's cohort entered during active infection and was followed longitudinally. The table came from immunoSEQ multiplex PCR; TCRdb's copy has only in-frame clones and leaves some out. The table shows 150,000 or so clones, with more than 75% occurring only once. This clone was detected a few times. Sequences were obtained from peripheral blood. This chain joins TRBV6-5 and TRBJ2-4, with a weak D call TRBD2 (5 bases). This receptor was identified in a woman aged 50 to 60 with COVID-19, enrolled during active disease. CDR3 region: CASKGEGLGKNIQYF. In DNA form, the CDR3 reads TGTGCCAGCAAAGGTGAGGGTCTTGGCAAAAACATTCAGTACTTC.